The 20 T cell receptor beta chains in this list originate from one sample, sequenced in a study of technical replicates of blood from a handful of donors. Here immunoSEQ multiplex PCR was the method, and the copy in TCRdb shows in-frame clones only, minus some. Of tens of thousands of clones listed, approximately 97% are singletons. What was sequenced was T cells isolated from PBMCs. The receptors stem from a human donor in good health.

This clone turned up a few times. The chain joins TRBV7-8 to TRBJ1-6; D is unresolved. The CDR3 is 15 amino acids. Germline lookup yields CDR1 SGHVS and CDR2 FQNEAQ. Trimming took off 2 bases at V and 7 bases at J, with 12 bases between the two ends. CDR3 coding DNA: TGTGCCAGCAGCTTATTGGGCAGTACCAATTCACCCCTCCACTTT. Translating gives CASSLLGSTNSPLHF.

The CDR3, as DNA: TGTGCCATCAATGGCGGGGGGGCCAATGAGCAGTTCTTC. Translation: CAINGGGANEQFF. This chain joins TRBV10-3 and TRBJ2-1; TRBD2 aligns across 9 bases. The CDR3 contains 13 residues. CDR1 is ENHRY and CDR2 is SYGVKD in the germline V gene. J was trimmed by 6 bases and V by 7 bases; bases with no gene match: 4.

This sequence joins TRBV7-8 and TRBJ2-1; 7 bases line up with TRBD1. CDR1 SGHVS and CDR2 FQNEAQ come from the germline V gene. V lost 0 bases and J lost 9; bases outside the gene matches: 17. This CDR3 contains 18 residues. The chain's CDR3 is CASSLASIRTGLYGEQFF. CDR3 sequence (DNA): TGTGCCAGCAGCTTAGCCTCGATTAGGACAGGCCTGTACGGTGAGCAGTTCTTC.

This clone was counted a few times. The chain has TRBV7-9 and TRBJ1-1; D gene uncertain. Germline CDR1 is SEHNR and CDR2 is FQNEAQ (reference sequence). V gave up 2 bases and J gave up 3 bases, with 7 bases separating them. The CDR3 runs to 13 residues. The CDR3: CASSLPADTEAFF. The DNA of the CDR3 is TGTGCCAGCAGCTTACCGGCGGACACTGAAGCTTTCTTT.

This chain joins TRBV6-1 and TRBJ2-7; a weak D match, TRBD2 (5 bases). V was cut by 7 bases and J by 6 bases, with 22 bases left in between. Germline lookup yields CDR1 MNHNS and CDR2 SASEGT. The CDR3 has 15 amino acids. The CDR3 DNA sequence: TGTGCCAGCAAAGCTCACACCAACGGGATCGGCGAGCAGTACTTC. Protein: CASKAHTNGIGEQYF.

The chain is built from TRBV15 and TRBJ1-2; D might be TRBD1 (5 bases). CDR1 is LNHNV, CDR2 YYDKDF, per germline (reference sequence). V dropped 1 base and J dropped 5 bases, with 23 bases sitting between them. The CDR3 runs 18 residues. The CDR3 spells CATSRGLQSAGVGYGYTF. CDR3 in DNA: TGTGCCACCAGCAGAGGATTACAGTCGGCGGGGGTTGGTTATGGCTACACCTTC.

The CDR3 is CAWSLRGNQPQHF. The CDR3 region has the DNA TGTGCCTGGAGTCTCAGGGGGAATCAGCCCCAGCATTTT. The V gene is TRBV30, the J gene TRBJ1-5; TRBD1 agrees at 7 bases. After removal of 2 bases from V and 4 bases from J, the junction contained 2 bases not matched to a gene. The CDR3 runs to 13 residues. Germline V gene sequence: CDR1 GTSNPN, CDR2 SVGIG (reference sequence).

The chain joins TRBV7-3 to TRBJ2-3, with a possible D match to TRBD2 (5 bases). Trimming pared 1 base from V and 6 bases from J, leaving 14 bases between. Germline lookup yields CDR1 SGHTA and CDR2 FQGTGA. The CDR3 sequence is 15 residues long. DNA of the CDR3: TGTGCCAGCAGCTTAAGAGGATCTAGCCAGGATACGCAGTATTTT. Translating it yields CASSLRGSSQDTQYF.

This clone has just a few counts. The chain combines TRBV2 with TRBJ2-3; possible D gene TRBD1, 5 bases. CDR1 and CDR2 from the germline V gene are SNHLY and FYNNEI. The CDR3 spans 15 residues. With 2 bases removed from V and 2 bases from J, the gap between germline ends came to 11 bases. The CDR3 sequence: CASSETGIDTDTQYF. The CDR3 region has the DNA TGTGCCAGCAGTGAAACAGGCATCGACACAGATACGCAGTATTTT.

CDR3 in DNA: TGCAGCGTTGGTCTAACGGGAGGGAGCACAGATACGCAGTATTTT. This sequence encodes CSVGLTGGSTDTQYF. V and J are TRBV29-1 and TRBJ2-3; 8 nucleotides line up with TRBD2. Germline lookup yields CDR1 SQVTM and CDR2 ANQGSEA. The junction had 6 bases not matched to a gene; V was cut back by 4 bases and J by 0 bases. CDR3 length equals 15 residues.

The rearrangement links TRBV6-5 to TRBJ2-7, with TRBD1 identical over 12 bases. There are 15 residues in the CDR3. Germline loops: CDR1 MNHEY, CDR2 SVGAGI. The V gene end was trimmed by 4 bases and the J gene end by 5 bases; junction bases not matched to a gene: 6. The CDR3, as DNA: TGTGCCAGCAGTTCTCTCGGGACAGGGGGCGACGAGCAGTACTTC. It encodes CASSSLGTGGDEQYF.

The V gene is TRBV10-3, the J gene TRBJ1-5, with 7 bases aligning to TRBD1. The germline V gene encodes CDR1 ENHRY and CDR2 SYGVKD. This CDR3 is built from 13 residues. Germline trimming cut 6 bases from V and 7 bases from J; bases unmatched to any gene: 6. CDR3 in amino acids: CAIRGTERQPQHF. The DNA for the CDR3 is TGTGCCATCAGGGGGACAGAAAGACAGCCCCAGCATTTT.

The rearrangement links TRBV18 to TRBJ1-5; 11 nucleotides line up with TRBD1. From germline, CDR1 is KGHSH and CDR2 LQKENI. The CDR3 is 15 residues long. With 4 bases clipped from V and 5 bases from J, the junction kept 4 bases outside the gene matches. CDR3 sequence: CASSLSGQGDQPQHF. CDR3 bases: TGTGCCAGCTCACTGTCGGGACAGGGGGATCAGCCCCAGCATTTT.

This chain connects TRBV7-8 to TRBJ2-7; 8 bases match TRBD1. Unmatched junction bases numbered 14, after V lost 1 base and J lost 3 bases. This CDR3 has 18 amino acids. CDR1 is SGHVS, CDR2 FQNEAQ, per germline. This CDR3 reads CASSLGPGTGVLHYEQYF. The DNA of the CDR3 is TGTGCCAGCAGCTTAGGCCCCGGGACAGGAGTTTTACACTACGAGCAGTACTTC.

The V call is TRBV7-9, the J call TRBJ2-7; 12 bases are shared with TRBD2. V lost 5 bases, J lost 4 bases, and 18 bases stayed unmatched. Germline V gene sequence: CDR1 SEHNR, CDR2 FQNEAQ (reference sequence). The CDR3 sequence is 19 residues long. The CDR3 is CASSRETRLAGAIEYEQYF. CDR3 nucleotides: TGTGCCAGCAGCCGAGAAACTAGACTAGCGGGGGCCATAGAATACGAGCAGTACTTC.

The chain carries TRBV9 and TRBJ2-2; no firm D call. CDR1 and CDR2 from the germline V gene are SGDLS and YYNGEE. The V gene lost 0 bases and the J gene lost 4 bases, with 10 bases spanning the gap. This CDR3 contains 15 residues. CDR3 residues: CASSVGVISTGELFF. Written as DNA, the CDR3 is TGTGCCAGCAGCGTAGGTGTTATATCCACCGGGGAGCTGTTTTTT.

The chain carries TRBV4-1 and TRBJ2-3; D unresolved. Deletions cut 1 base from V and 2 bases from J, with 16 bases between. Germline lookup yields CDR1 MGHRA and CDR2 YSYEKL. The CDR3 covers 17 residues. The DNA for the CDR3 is TGCGCCAGCAGCCAAGGCTGGGCTTCAAGTTTCACAGATACGCAGTATTTT. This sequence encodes CASSQGWASSFTDTQYF.

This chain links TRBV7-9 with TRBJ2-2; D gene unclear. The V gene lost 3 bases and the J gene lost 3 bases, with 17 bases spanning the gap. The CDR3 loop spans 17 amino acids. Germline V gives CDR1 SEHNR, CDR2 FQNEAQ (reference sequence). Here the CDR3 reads CASSFPLSPSDTGELFF. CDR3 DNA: TGTGCCAGCAGCTTCCCCTTATCTCCGTCAGACACCGGGGAGCTGTTTTTT.

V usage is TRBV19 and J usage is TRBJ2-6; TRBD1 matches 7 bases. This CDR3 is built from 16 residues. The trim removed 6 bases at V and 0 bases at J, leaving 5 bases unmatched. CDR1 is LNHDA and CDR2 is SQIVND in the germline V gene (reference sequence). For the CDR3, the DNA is TGTGCCAGTAGACGGGACAGCTACTCTGGGGCCAACGTCCTGACTTTC. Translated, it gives CASRRDSYSGANVLTF.

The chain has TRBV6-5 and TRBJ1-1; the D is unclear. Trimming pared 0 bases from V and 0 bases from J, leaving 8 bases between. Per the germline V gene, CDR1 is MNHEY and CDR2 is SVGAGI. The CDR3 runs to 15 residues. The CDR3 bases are TGTGCCAGCAGTTACTCGTCCAGAATGAACACTGAAGCTTTCTTT. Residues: CASSYSSRMNTEAFF.